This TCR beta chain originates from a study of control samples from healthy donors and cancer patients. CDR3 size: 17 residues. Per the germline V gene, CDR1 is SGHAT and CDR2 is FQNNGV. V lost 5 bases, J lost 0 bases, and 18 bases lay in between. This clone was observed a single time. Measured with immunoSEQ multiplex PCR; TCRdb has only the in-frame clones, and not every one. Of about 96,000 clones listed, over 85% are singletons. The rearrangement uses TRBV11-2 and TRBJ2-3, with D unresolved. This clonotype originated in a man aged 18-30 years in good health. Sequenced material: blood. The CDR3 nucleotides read TGTGCCAGCAGCCCTAAAGCTGGCGGTTCTAGCACAGATACGCAGTATTTT. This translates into CASSPKAGGSSTDTQYF.